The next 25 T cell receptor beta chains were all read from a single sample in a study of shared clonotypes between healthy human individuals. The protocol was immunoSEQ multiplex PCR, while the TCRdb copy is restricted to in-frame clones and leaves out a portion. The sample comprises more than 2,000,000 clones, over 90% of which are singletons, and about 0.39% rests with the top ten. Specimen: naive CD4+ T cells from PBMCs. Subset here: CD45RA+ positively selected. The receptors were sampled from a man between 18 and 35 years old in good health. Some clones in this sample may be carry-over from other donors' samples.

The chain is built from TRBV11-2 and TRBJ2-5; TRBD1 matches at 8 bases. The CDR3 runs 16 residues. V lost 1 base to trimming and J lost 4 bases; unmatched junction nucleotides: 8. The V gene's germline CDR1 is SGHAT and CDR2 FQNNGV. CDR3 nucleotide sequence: TGTGCCAGCAGCTTAGGGGTGGGACAGGTAGGAGAGACCCAGTACTTC. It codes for CASSLGVGQVGETQYF.

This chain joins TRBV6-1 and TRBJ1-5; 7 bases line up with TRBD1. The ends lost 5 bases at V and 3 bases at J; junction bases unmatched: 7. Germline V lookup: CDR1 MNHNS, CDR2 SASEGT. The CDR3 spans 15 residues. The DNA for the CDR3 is TGTGCCAGCAGTACCGGGACAGAACTCAATCAGCCCCAGCATTTT. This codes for CASSTGTELNQPQHF.

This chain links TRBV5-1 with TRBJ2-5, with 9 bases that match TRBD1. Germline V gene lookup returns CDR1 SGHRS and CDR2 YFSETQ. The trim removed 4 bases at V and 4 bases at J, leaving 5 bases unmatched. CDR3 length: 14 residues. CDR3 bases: TGCGCCAGCAGCCAGGGGACAGGGCCAGAGACCCAGTACTTC. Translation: CASSQGTGPETQYF.

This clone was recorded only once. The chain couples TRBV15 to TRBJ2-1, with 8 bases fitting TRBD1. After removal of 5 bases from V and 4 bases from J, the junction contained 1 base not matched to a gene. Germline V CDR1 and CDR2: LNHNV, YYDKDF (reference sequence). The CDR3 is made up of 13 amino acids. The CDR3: CATSGQGYNEQFF. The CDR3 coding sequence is TGTGCCACCAGCGGACAGGGATACAATGAGCAGTTCTTC. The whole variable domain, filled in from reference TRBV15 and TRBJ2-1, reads DAMVIQNPRYQVTQFGKPVTLSCSQTLNHNVMYWYQQKSSQAPKLLFHYYDKDFNNEADTPDNFQSRRPNTSFCFLDIRSPGLGDTAMYLCATSGQGYNEQFFGPGTRLTVL.

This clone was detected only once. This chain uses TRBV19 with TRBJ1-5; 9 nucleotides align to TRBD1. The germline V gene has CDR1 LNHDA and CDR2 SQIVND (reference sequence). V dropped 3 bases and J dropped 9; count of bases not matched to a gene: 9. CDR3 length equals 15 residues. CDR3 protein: CASSIPGQGLRPQHF. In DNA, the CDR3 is TGTGCCAGTAGTATTCCGGGACAGGGTCTTCGGCCCCAGCATTTT.

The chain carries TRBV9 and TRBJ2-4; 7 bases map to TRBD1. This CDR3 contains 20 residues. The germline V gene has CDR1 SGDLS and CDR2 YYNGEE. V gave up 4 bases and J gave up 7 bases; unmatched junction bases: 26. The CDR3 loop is CASSPGPGQKLKLLGNIQYF. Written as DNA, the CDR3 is TGTGCCAGCAGCCCAGGACCGGGACAGAAACTTAAACTGCTCGGGAACATTCAGTACTTC.

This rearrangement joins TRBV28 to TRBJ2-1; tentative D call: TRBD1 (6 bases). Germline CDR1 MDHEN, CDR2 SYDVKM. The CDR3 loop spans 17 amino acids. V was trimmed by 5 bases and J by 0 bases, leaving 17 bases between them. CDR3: CASSQSRGQSSYNEQFF. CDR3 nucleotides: TGTGCCAGCAGTCAGAGCAGGGGTCAAAGCTCCTACAATGAGCAGTTCTTC.

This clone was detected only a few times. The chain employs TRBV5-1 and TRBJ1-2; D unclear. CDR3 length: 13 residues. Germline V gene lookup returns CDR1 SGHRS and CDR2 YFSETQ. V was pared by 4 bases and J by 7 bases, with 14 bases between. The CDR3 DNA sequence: TGCGCCAGCAGCATCCAGGACGGACGTGGCTACACCTTC. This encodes CASSIQDGRGYTF.

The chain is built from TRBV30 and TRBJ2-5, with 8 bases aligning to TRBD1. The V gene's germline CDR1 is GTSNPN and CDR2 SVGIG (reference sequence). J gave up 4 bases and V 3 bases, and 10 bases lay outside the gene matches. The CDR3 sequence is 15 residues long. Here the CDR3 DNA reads TGTGCCTGGAGCCAGGGGGCCGTGGGTAGAGAGACCCAGTACTTC. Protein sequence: CAWSQGAVGRETQYF.

The chain's CDR3 is CASSLSLAGGRYF. CDR3 nucleotide sequence: TGTGCCAGCAGCTTGTCACTAGCGGGGGGCAGATACTTC. V is TRBV5-6 and J is TRBJ2-5, with TRBD2 identical over 12 bases. This CDR3 is built from 13 residues. CDR1 and CDR2 (germline): SGHDT, YYEEEE. Trimming took 1 base from V and 14 from J; bases not matched to a gene: 6.

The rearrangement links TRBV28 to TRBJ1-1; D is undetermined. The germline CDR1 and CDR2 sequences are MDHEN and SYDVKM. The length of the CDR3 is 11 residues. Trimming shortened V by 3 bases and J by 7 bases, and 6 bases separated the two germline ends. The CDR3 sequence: CASSFILEAFF. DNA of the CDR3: TGTGCCAGCAGTTTCATCCTTGAAGCTTTCTTT. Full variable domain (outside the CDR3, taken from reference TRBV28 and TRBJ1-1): DVKVTQSSRYLVKRTGEKVFLECVQDMDHENMFWYRQDPGLGLRLIYFSYDVKMKEKGDIPEGYSVSREKKERFSLILESASTNQTSMYLCASSFILEAFFGQGTRLTVV.

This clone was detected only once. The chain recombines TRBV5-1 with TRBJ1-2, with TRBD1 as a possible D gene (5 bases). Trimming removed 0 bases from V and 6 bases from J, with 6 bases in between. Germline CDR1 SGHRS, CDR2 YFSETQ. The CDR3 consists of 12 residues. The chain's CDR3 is CASSLVGHGYTF. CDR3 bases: TGCGCCAGCAGCTTGGTGGGGCATGGCTACACCTTC. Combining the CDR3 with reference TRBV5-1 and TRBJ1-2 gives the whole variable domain KAGVTQTPRYLIKTRGQQVTLSCSPISGHRSVSWYQQTPGQGLQFLFEYFSETQRNKGNFPGRFSGRQFSNSRSEMNVSTLELGDSALYLCASSLVGHGYTFGSGTRLTVV.

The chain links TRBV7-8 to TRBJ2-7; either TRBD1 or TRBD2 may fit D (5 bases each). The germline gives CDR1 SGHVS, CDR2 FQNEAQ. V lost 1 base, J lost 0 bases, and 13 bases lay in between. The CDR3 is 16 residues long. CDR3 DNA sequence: TGTGCCAGCAGCTTAGAGGGACGGTTGCCCTCCTACGAGCAGTACTTC. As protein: CASSLEGRLPSYEQYF.

CDR3 nucleotide sequence: TGTGCCAGCAGCGCAGGGAGTTCCGGGGAGCTGTTTTTT. It specifies CASSAGSSGELFF. The V and J genes are TRBV9 and TRBJ2-2; D may match TRBD1 or TRBD2 (5 bases each). Germline lookup yields CDR1 SGDLS and CDR2 YYNGEE. The CDR3 is made up of 13 amino acids. Deletions cut 3 bases from V and 6 bases from J, with 9 bases between.

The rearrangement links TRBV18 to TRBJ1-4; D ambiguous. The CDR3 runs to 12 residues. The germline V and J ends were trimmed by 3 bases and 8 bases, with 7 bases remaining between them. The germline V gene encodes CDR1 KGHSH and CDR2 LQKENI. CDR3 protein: CASSPTPEKLFF. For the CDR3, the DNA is TGTGCCAGCTCACCGACACCCGAAAAACTGTTTTTT.

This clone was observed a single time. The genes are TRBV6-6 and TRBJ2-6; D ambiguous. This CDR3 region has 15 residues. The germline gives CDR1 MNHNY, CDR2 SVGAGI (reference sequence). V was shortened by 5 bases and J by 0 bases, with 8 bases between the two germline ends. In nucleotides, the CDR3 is TGTGCCAGCAGTCTTGCCCTCTCTGGGGCCAACGTCCTGACTTTC. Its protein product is CASSLALSGANVLTF.

The CDR3 region is CAISEAILASPSYEQYF. The CDR3 coding sequence is TGTGCCATCAGTGAGGCCATACTAGCCTCCCCCTCCTACGAGCAGTACTTC. The V gene is TRBV10-3, the J gene TRBJ2-7, with D maybe TRBD2 (6 bases). V dropped 2 bases and J dropped 0 bases, with 17 bases sitting between them. This CDR3 contains 17 residues. CDR1 and CDR2 from the germline V gene are ENHRY and SYGVKD.

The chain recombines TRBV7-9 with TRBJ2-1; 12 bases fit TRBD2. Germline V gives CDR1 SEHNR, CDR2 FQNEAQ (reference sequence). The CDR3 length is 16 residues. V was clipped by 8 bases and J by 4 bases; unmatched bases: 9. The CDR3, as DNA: TGTGCCAGCTCCTTAACCCTAGCGGGGGGGTACAATGAGCAGTTCTTC. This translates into CASSLTLAGGYNEQFF.

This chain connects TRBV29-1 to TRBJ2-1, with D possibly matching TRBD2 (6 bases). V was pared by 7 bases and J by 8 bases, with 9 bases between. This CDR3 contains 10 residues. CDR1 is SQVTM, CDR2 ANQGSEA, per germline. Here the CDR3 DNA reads TGCAGCGGCGGGATGTATGAGCAGTTCTTC. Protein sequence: CSGGMYEQFF.

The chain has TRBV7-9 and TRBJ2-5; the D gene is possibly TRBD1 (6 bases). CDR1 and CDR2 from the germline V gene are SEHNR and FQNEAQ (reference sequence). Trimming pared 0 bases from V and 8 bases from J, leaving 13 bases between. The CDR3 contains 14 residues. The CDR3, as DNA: TGTGCCAGCAGCTTAGCTAGGTCAGGGACAACCCAGTACTTC. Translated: CASSLARSGTTQYF.

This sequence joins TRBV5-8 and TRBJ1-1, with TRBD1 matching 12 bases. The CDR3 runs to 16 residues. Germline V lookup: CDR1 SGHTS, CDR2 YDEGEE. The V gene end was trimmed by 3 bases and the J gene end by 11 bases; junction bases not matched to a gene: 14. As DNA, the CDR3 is TGTGCCAGCAGCTCGGGGTCGGGACAGGGGGCCGAGGGTGCTTTCTTT. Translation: CASSSGSGQGAEGAFF. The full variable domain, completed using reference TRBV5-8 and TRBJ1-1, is EAGVTQSPTHLIKTRGQQATLRCSPISGHTSVYWYQQALGLGLQFLLWYDEGEERNRGNFPPRFSGRQFPNYSSELNVNALELEDSALYLCASSSGSGQGAEGAFFGQGTRLTVV.

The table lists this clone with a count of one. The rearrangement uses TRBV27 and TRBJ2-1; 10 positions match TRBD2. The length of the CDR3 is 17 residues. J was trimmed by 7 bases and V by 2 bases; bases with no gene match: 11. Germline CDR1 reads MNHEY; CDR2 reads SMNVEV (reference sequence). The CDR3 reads CASSLISASGRRNEQFF. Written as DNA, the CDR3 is TGTGCCAGCAGTTTAATTTCCGCTAGCGGGAGACGGAATGAGCAGTTCTTC.

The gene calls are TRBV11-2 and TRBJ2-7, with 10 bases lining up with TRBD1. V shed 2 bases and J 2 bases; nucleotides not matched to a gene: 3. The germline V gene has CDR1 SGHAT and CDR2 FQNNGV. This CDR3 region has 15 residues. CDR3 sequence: CASSLRTGGTYEQYF. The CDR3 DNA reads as TGTGCCAGCAGCTTAAGGACAGGGGGGACCTACGAGCAGTACTTC.

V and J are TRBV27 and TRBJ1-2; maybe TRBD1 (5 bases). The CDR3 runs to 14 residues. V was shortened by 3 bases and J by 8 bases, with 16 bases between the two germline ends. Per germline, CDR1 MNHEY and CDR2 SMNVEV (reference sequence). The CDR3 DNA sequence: TGTGCCAGCAGTTTTCGGCAGGGAGCGAGAGGCTACACCTTC. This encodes CASSFRQGARGYTF.

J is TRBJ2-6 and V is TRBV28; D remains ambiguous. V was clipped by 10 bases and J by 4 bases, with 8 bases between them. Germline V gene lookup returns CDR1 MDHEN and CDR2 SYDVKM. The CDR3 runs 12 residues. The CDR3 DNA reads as TGTGCCATAAATCGAGGGGCCAACGTCCTGACTTTC. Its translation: CAINRGANVLTF.